This T cell receptor (beta chain) was observed in a study of post-analysis software for immune sequencing data. Study context: Recorded disease courses covered relapsing-remitting, secondary progressive and progressive-relapsing multiple sclerosis. Some patients had no subtype annotation.

Prepared libraries of TCR beta cDNA carried unique molecular identifiers. From roughly 1 to 10 million T cells, about 500,000 cDNA molecules were obtained. One entry per CDR3 protein results from TCRdb running MiXCR on the PCR reads. The sample lists about 820,000 distinct CDR3 sequences; approximately 53% were seen once. Study-wide results and caveats: Samples from one preparation batch, clustered by F measure, grouped strongly together. In patients, TRBV5-6, TRBV5-1 and TRBV20-1 belonged to about five TRBV segments found more frequently than in controls. Significantly decreased normalized Chao1 diversity was recorded for multiple sclerosis patients relative to controls.

This clonotype has just a few counts. As yet, its antigen is unknown. The germline V gene has CDR1 MNHEY and CDR2 SVGAGI. This CDR3 contains 13 residues. This receptor was identified in a girl aged 5-17 years with multiple sclerosis. The sample taken for sequencing was blood. The chain couples TRBV6-5 to TRBJ2-5, with TRBD1 as a possible D gene (7 bases). The J call may be mistaken, given a closer DNA end match to TRBJ2-7. The CDR3 here is CASSSYRGGEQYF. The CDR3 DNA reads as TGTGCCAGCAGTTCCTACAGGGGAGGCGAGCAGTACTTC.